Included here is one TCR beta chain sequence, with context. CDR1 is MDHEN and CDR2 is SYDVKM in the germline V gene. This CDR3 contains 14 residues. The V segment lost 7 bases and the J segment 14 bases; nucleotides outside the gene matches: 16. The repertoire was sequenced with immunoSEQ multiplex PCR; TCRdb's copy has only in-frame clones and lacks some. The table includes approximately 250,000 clones, around nine tenths detected once. The data derive from a study of blood T cell repertoires in COVID-19. Study-level information: Some COVID-19 samples were acute and others convalescent; all came from the United States, Italy and Spain. Nucleic acid was either cDNA or gDNA, and it came from T cells, B-cell-depleted T cells, or PBMCs.

Sequencing input: peripheral blood. This clonotype was sampled from a woman aged 55 to 70 who had recovered from COVID-19. The chain combines TRBV28 with TRBJ1-5; 8 bases are a match to TRBD1. Here the CDR3 reads CASTWGTGGQREHF. CDR3 DNA sequence: TGTGCCAGCACCTGGGGGACAGGTGGGCAGCGGGAGCATTTT.